These 14 T cell receptor beta chains were sequenced from one sample in a study of PD-L1 blockade in urothelial cancer. Documented time point: pretreatment peripheral blood. Profiling relied on immunoSEQ multiplex PCR, and the TCRdb table lists in-frame clones only, not all of them. The sample yields tens of thousands of clones, roughly 84% seen once. The sequencing used PBMCs, collected around atezolizumab (anti-PD-L1) treatment. These receptor sequences come from a man aged 60 to 69 with urothelial cancer.

The V and J genes are TRBV19 and TRBJ2-2, with a tentative D call TRBD1 (7 bases). CDR1 and CDR2 (germline): LNHDA, SQIVND (reference sequence). The CDR3 consists of 15 residues. Trimming removed 5 bases from V and 5 bases from J, with 15 bases in between. CDR3 protein: CASSAQGGKTGELFF. The DNA for the CDR3 is TGTGCCAGTAGTGCCCAGGGGGGAAAAACCGGGGAGCTGTTTTTT.

The V gene is TRBV28, the J gene TRBJ1-5; TRBD1 matches 9 bases. The CDR3 extends over 18 amino acids. Germline-derived CDR1 and CDR2 are MDHEN and SYDVKM. With V trimmed by 2 bases and J by 6 bases, 14 bases remained unmatched. CDR3 protein: CASSLMSLRDRDRQPQHF. In DNA, the CDR3 is TGTGCCAGCAGTTTAATGTCCCTAAGGGACAGGGACCGTCAGCCCCAGCATTTT.

This sequence joins TRBV28 and TRBJ2-7, with 7 bases aligning to TRBD2. The germline V gene has CDR1 MDHEN and CDR2 SYDVKM. V lost 7 bases, J lost 0 bases, and 9 bases stayed unmatched. CDR3 size: 15 residues. CDR3 in amino acids: CASIQAGTNSYEQYF. CDR3 coding DNA: TGTGCCAGCATCCAAGCCGGGACTAACTCCTACGAGCAGTACTTC.

The rearrangement links TRBV7-9 to TRBJ2-3, with D perhaps matching TRBD2 (6 bases). The V end lost 1 base, the J end lost 2 bases, and 19 bases lay between the germline ends. This CDR3 has 18 amino acids. Looked up from germline, CDR1 is SEHNR and CDR2 is FQNEAQ (reference sequence). The CDR3 DNA sequence: TGTGCCAGCAGCTTAGGCGGGGACCCCCTATCACACACAGATACGCAGTATTTT. Residues: CASSLGGDPLSHTDTQYF.

This sequence joins TRBV19 and TRBJ1-5; 7 bases map to TRBD1. Unmatched junction bases numbered 11, after V lost 4 bases and J lost 5 bases. Germline V lookup: CDR1 LNHDA, CDR2 SQIVND (reference sequence). The CDR3 runs to 16 residues. In nucleotides, the CDR3 is TGTGCCAGTAGTAATCAGACAGGGTATCTCGATCAGCCCCAGCATTTT. It specifies CASSNQTGYLDQPQHF.

The rearrangement uses TRBV19 and TRBJ2-1; 11 bases are shared with TRBD1. This CDR3 spans 15 amino acids. Trimming took 9 bases from V and 5 from J; bases not matched to a gene: 9. Per germline, CDR1 LNHDA and CDR2 SQIVND (reference sequence). The CDR3 loop reads CASANRDRGNNEQFF. CDR3 sequence (DNA): TGTGCCAGCGCCAACCGGGACAGGGGGAACAATGAGCAGTTCTTC.

This clone showed up just once. The J gene is TRBJ2-2, the V gene TRBV5-1; 7 bases map to TRBD2. The ends lost 1 base at V and 3 bases at J; junction bases unmatched: 3. This CDR3 spans 15 amino acids. Germline loops: CDR1 SGHRS, CDR2 YFSETQ. As DNA, the CDR3 is TGCGCCAGCAGCTTGAAAACTAGCGACACCGGGGAGCTGTTTTTT. This gives the protein CASSLKTSDTGELFF.

This chain connects TRBV2 to TRBJ1-1, with D tentatively TRBD1 (6 bases). The ends were cut back, 3 bases at V and 8 bases at J, with 10 bases in the middle. There are 12 residues in the CDR3. Germline V CDR1 and CDR2: SNHLY, FYNNEI. CDR3 bases: TGTGCCAGCAGTGAGGGAGGGGGGGAAGCTTTCTTT. Amino acids: CASSEGGGEAFF.

This CDR3 reads CASSIGGPSGNIQYF. The CDR3 coding sequence is TGTGCCAGTAGTATAGGAGGCCCCAGCGGAAACATTCAGTACTTC. This rearrangement joins TRBV19 to TRBJ2-4; D may be TRBD2 (5 bases). Germline CDR1 LNHDA, CDR2 SQIVND (reference sequence). Trimming removed 1 base at V and 6 bases at J, with 13 bases between. CDR3 length: 15 amino acids.

The V and J genes are TRBV7-8 and TRBJ2-1; 8 bases map to TRBD2. The germline V gene has CDR1 SGHVS and CDR2 FQNEAQ. CDR3 length: 15 amino acids. The ends lost 1 base at V and 7 bases at J; junction bases unmatched: 6. The CDR3 is CASSLVRRGGNEQFF. The CDR3 coding sequence is TGTGCCAGCAGCTTAGTGAGACGGGGGGGAAATGAGCAGTTCTTC.

The CDR3 DNA sequence: TGTGCCAGCAGCCCTCTAGCGGGAGGGCCTCAGTTCTTC. Protein sequence: CASSPLAGGPQFF. The chain has TRBV7-9 and TRBJ2-1; TRBD2 matches at 12 bases. The CDR3 sequence is 13 residues long. The V gene's germline CDR1 is SEHNR and CDR2 FQNEAQ (reference sequence). V lost 5 bases to trimming and J lost 13 bases; unmatched junction nucleotides: 6. The variable domain in full, with the rest retrieved from reference TRBV7-9 and TRBJ2-1, is DTGVSQNPRHKITKRGQNVTFRCDPISEHNRLYWYRQTLGQGPEFLTYFQNEAQLEKSRLLSDRFSAERPKGSFSTLEIQRTEQGDSAMYLCASSPLAGGPQFFGPGTRLTVL.

The rearrangement joins TRBV2 to TRBJ2-5; a possible D gene is TRBD1 (5 bases). CDR3 length: 13 residues. In germline, CDR1 is SNHLY, CDR2 FYNNEI. Trimming stripped 7 bases from V and 5 bases from J, with 14 bases between. The CDR3 DNA is TGTGCCAGCACCATAGGGGAAAGGGAGACCCAGTACTTC. It translates to CASTIGERETQYF. Full variable domain (missing parts from reference TRBV2 and TRBJ2-5): EPEVTQTPSHQVTQMGQEVILRCVPISNHLYFYWYRQILGQKVEFLVSFYNNEISEKSEIFDDQFSVERPDGSNFTLKIRSTKLEDSAMYFCASTIGERETQYFGPGTRLLVL.

The rearrangement joins TRBV30 to TRBJ1-6, with D perhaps matching TRBD1 (6 bases). Trimming left V 4 bases short and J 7 bases short, with 11 bases between. Germline CDR1 is GTSNPN and CDR2 is SVGIG (reference sequence). CDR3 length: 13 amino acids. The DNA for the CDR3 is TGTGCCTGGACCCAGGGGTGGAATTCACCCCTCCACTTT. It is translated as CAWTQGWNSPLHF.

J is TRBJ2-1 and V is TRBV18; D may be TRBD2 (6 bases). This CDR3 is built from 13 residues. The germline V and J ends were trimmed by 10 bases and 5 bases, with 15 bases remaining between them. In germline, CDR1 is KGHSH, CDR2 LQKENI. CDR3: CATLRRGDNEQFF. In nucleotides, the CDR3 is TGTGCCACCCTCAGGCGCGGGGACAATGAGCAGTTCTTC.